The 6 T cell receptor beta chains below come from one sample, sequenced in a study of control samples from healthy donors and cancer patients (dated by TCRdb to 2018 to 2021). The receptor library was made with the immunoSEQ multiplex PCR assay. As stored in TCRdb, this immuneACCESS dataset retains in-frame rearrangements with V and J assigned. A fraction of the clones does not appear; measured against another copy, unresolved V genes explain less than half of the discrepancy, and the remainder lacks a known reason. Counted in this sample were around 140,000 clones; roughly 89% of them appeared once. The ten largest clones capture 5.5% of the sample. The sequenced sample was blood. The receptor set was obtained from a man in his late teens or twenties in good health.

The chain uses TRBV7-9 and TRBJ1-2; no definite D call. Trimming stripped 5 bases from V and 4 bases from J, with 11 bases between. The CDR3 length is 13 residues. Germline-derived CDR1 and CDR2 are SEHNR and FQNEAQ (reference sequence). The CDR3 loop is CASSPTDPYGYTF. CDR3 nucleotides: TGTGCCAGCAGCCCTACGGACCCCTATGGCTACACCTTC.

The chain uses TRBV3-1 (or the pseudogene TRBV3-2) and TRBJ1-6; D gene ambiguous. This CDR3 has 12 amino acids. CDR1 is LGHDT and CDR2 is YNNKEL in the germline V gene (reference sequence). The V and J ends lost 1 base and 12 bases respectively, with 7 bases between them. The DNA for the CDR3 is TGTGCCAGCAGCCAAGGGTCAGTACCCCTCCACTTT. Its protein is CASSQGSVPLHF.

The chain employs TRBV19 and TRBJ2-3; D possibly matches TRBD1 or TRBD2 (5 bases each). V was pared by 4 bases and J by 2 bases, with 13 bases between. The CDR3 has 15 amino acids. Germline V gives CDR1 LNHDA, CDR2 SQIVND (reference sequence). The CDR3 here is CASSNEGNPTDTQYF. The CDR3 coding sequence is TGTGCCAGTAGTAACGAGGGGAACCCCACAGATACGCAGTATTTT.

As concerns this clone: Germline and junction disagree at one end, which may indicate a read error. V usage is TRBV11-2 and J usage is TRBJ1-5; 9 nucleotides align to TRBD1. The CDR3 has 16 amino acids. Germline-derived CDR1 and CDR2 are SGHAT and FQNNGV. The CDR3 DNA sequence: TGTGCCAGCAGCCTCCTCGGGACAGGGAACAATCATCCCCAGCATTTT. Protein: CASSLLGTGNNHPQHF.

V and J are TRBV29-1 and TRBJ1-5; no clear D. V shed 5 bases and J shed 4 bases, with 12 bases lying between them. The CDR3 spans 13 residues. Germline V lookup: CDR1 SQVTM, CDR2 ANQGSEA. Here the CDR3 DNA reads TGCAGCGTTCGACCGACTGCTAATCAGCCCCAGCATTTT. This codes for CSVRPTANQPQHF.

V usage is TRBV19 and J usage is TRBJ1-5; TRBD1 might be the D (5 bases). CDR1 and CDR2 from the germline V gene are LNHDA and SQIVND (reference sequence). The CDR3 loop spans 15 amino acids. Trimming removed 3 bases at V and 4 bases at J, with 13 bases between. CDR3 nucleotide sequence: TGTGCCAGTAGTATGGACTGGGGGAATAATCAGCCCCAGCATTTT. Amino acids: CASSMDWGNNQPQHF.